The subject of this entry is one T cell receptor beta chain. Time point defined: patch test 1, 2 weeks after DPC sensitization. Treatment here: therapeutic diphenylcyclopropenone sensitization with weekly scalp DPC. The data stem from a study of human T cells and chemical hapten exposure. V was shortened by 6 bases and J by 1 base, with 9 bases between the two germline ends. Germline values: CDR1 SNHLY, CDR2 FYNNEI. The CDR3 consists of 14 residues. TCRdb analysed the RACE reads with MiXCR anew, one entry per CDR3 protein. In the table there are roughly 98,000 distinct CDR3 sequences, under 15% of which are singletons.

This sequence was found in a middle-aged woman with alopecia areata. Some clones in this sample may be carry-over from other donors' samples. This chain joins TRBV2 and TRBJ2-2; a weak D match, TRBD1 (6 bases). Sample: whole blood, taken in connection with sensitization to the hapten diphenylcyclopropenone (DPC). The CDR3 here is CASRKDRNTGELFF. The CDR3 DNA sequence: TGTGCCAGCAGGAAGGACAGGAACACCGGGGAGCTGTTTTTT. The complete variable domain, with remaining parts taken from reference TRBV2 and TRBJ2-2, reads EPEVTQTPSHQVTQMGQEVILRCVPISNHLYFYWYRQILGQKVEFLVSFYNNEISEKSEIFDDQFSVERPDGSNFTLKIRSTKLEDSAMYFCASRKDRNTGELFFGEGSRLTVL.